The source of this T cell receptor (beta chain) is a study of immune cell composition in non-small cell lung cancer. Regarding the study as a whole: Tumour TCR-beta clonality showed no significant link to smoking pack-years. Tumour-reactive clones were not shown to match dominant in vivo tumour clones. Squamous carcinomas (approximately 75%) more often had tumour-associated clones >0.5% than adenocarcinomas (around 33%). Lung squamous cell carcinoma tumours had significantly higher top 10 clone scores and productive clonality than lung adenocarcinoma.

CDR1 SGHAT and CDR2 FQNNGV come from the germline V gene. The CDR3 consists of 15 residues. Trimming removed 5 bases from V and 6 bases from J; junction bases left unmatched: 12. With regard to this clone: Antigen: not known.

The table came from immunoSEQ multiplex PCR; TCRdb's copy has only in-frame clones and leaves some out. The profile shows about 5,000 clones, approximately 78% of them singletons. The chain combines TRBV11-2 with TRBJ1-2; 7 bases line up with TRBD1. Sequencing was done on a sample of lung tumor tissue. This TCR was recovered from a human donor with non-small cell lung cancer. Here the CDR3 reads CASSPRDSNRNGYTF. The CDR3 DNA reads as TGTGCCAGCAGCCCGAGGGACAGTAACAGAAATGGCTACACCTTC. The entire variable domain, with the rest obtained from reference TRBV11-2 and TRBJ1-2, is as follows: EAGVAQSPRYKIIEKRQSVAFWCNPISGHATLYWYQQILGQGPKLLIQFQNNGVVDDSQLPKDRFSAERLKGVDSTLKIQPAKLEDSAVYLCASSPRDSNRNGYTFGSGTRLTVV.